This T cell receptor beta chain was sequenced for a study of cytomegalovirus exposure and HLA in healthy donors. As for this clone: Antigen: not known.

The primer mix had 60 Vbeta and 13 Jbeta primers. Measured with immunoSEQ multiplex PCR; TCRdb has only the in-frame clones, and not every one. The sample includes some 200,000 clones, approximately 85% of them seen just once. Trimming removed 3 bases at V and 6 bases at J, with 6 bases between. The CDR3 has 11 amino acids. From germline, CDR1 is SNHLY and CDR2 FYNNEI. Overall study results and limits: Researchers catalogued roughly 150 TCR beta chains as cytomegalovirus-associated. Confirmation was obtained in vitro that a few CMV-associated chains are specific for CMV antigens. A later analysis by the authors found several of the most significant clusters apparently linked to common viral pathogens.

V usage is TRBV2 and J usage is TRBJ2-7; D not certain. This TCR came from a woman aged 18-29 years in good health and CMV-seronegative. Material for sequencing was PBMCs. As DNA, the CDR3 is TGTGCCAGCAGTGAGGCGGCCGAGCAGTACTTC. This encodes CASSEAAEQYF.